This TCR beta chain was sequenced in a study of regulatory T cells in long-lasting Graves disease. Time point denoted: newly diagnosed GD, antithyroid drugs for less than 3 months. Generation of the TCR library employed RNA extracted from PBMCs. Sequencing libraries for TCR beta were prepared with iRepertoire HTBI primers and Arm-PCR of CDR3 regions. TCRdb reanalysed the multiplex PCR reads using MiXCR and keeps one entry per CDR3 protein. Of some 330,000 distinct CDR3 sequences in the sample, approximately 10% are singletons; the top ten hold 15% to 20%. This clonotype was detected many times. The same data also went into a second study, on T cells in Graves' hyperthyroidism and ophthalmopathy. From that study: A model built on 13 V-J features separated ophthalmopathy from stable hyperthyroidism.

The sequenced sample was peripheral blood mononuclear cells (PBMCs), obtained at new diagnosis, from a patient treated with antithyroid drugs. This TCR came from a woman aged 18-35 years with Graves disease.

The CDR3 protein is CAITDSLGANEQYF. The CDR3 DNA sequence: TGTGCCATCACAGATAGTCTAGGGGCGAACGAGCAGTACTTC. The chain couples TRBV10-3 to TRBJ2-7; a weak D match, TRBD1 (5 bases). Germline V CDR1 and CDR2: ENHRY, SYGVKD. V gave up 7 bases and J gave up 5 bases, with 18 bases separating them. The length of the CDR3 is 14 residues.